A single sample gave rise to the 13 T cell receptor beta chains below, sequenced in a study of blood T cell repertoires in COVID-19. Here immunoSEQ multiplex PCR was the method, and the copy in TCRdb shows in-frame clones only, minus some. In the table there are 470,000 or so clones, approximately 85% of which are singletons. Sequenced sample: peripheral blood. Receptors originate from a human donor in a cohort sampled during active COVID-19.

This clone appeared a few times. The chain recombines TRBV3-1 (or the pseudogene TRBV3-2) with TRBJ2-1; 10 bases align to TRBD2. Trimming took 4 bases from V and 5 from J; bases not matched to a gene: 8. The CDR3 extends over 16 amino acids. The germline V gene encodes CDR1 LGHDT and CDR2 YNNKEL (reference sequence). CDR3 sequence (DNA): TGTGCCAGCAGCCTAAGCCTAGCGGGAGTTGACAATGAGCAGTTCTTC. Residues: CASSLSLAGVDNEQFF.

Remarks on this clone: Other DNA sequences of this sample code for an identical CDR3. The DNA of the CDR3 is TGTGCCAGCAGTTCCGGAGTTAACTATGGCTACACCTTC. As protein: CASSSGVNYGYTF. V and J are TRBV28 and TRBJ1-2; D uncertain. The germline CDR1 and CDR2 sequences are MDHEN and SYDVKM. The CDR3 has 13 residues. V was cut by 4 bases and J by 1 base, with 7 bases left in between.

The gene calls are TRBV4-1 and TRBJ2-1; 9 bases fit TRBD2. The CDR3 extends over 13 amino acids. CDR1 and CDR2 from the germline V gene are MGHRA and YSYEKL. With 3 bases clipped from V and 6 bases from J, the junction kept 0 bases outside the gene matches. CDR3 in amino acids: CASSQGLANEQFF. CDR3 in DNA: TGCGCCAGCAGCCAGGGACTAGCCAATGAGCAGTTCTTC.

The gene calls are TRBV5-6 and TRBJ1-4; TRBD1 aligns across 9 bases. Germline V gene data show CDR1 as SGHDT and CDR2 as YYEEEE. Trimming took 3 bases from V and 14 from J; bases not matched to a gene: 20. The CDR3 is 17 residues long. This chain's CDR3 is CASSYPNGQGPVEGLFF. CDR3 nucleotide sequence: TGTGCCAGCAGCTATCCGAATGGACAGGGGCCCGTGGAGGGGCTGTTTTTT.

The V and J genes are TRBV19 and TRBJ1-5; TRBD1 might be the D (6 bases). Between the trimmed V and J ends, which lost 7 bases and 2 bases, there was a span of 15 bases. The germline V gene has CDR1 LNHDA and CDR2 SQIVND (reference sequence). The CDR3 totals 15 residues. The CDR3 coding sequence is TGTGCCAGTATTTTGAGGGGGGGTGGCAATCAGCCCCAGCATTTT. It codes for CASILRGGGNQPQHF.

This chain joins TRBV25-1 and TRBJ2-4; TRBD1 aligns across 11 bases. Germline V gene sequence: CDR1 MGHDK, CDR2 SYGVNS. With V trimmed by 4 bases and J by 7 bases, 3 bases remained unmatched. CDR3 size: 14 residues. CDR3 bases: TGTGCCAGCAGTGGGACAGGGGGCGCGAACATTCAGTACTTC. It encodes CASSGTGGANIQYF.

This clone has only a few counts. The chain employs TRBV27 and TRBJ1-1, with TRBD1 matching 7 bases. CDR1 is MNHEY, CDR2 SMNVEV, per germline (reference sequence). The CDR3 runs 15 residues. Losses at the gene ends were 5 bases for V and 0 bases for J; bases not matched to a gene: 6. CDR3 amino acids: CASSRGQIMNTEAFF. The CDR3 DNA is TGTGCCAGCAGTCGGGGACAGATTATGAACACTGAAGCTTTCTTT.

This clone was counted only a few times. The CDR3 loop is CASSPQGPNQPQHF. CDR3 DNA sequence: TGTGCCAGCAGCCCACAGGGCCCCAATCAGCCCCAGCATTTT. The V call is TRBV7-9, the J call TRBJ1-5; possibly TRBD1 for D (6 bases). The CDR3 loop spans 14 amino acids. V was shortened by 5 bases and J by 3 bases, with 11 bases between the two germline ends. Germline assignment: CDR1 SEHNR and CDR2 FQNEAQ (reference sequence).

The chain uses TRBV11-3 and TRBJ2-2; D gene ambiguous. The germline V and J ends were trimmed by 0 bases and 5 bases, with 10 bases remaining between them. There are 15 residues in the CDR3. The germline gives CDR1 SGHNT, CDR2 YENEEA. DNA of the CDR3: TGTGCCAGCAGCTTAGATGGGCCGGATACCGGGGAGCTGTTTTTT. This gives the protein CASSLDGPDTGELFF. Full variable domain (outside the CDR3, taken from reference TRBV11-3 and TRBJ2-2): EAGVVQSPRYKIIEKKQPVAFWCNPISGHNTLYWYLQNLGQGPELLIRYENEEAVDDSQLPKDRFSAERLKGVDSTLKIQPAELGDSAVYLCASSLDGPDTGELFFGEGSRLTVL.

This rearrangement joins TRBV5-1 to TRBJ1-3, with D possibly being TRBD1 (5 bases). This CDR3 contains 14 residues. Trimming took off 2 bases at V and 4 bases at J, with 10 bases between the two ends. The germline CDR1 and CDR2 sequences are SGHRS and YFSETQ. Here the CDR3 DNA reads TGCGCCAGCAGCTTTACAGGTCGGGGAAACACCATATATTTT. This codes for CASSFTGRGNTIYF.

This chain connects TRBV29-1 to TRBJ2-7, with 10 bases that match TRBD2. J gave up 4 bases and V 0 bases, and 9 bases lay outside the gene matches. The germline gives CDR1 SQVTM, CDR2 ANQGSEA. This CDR3 spans 16 amino acids. This CDR3 reads CSVEDIRASGRYEQYF. CDR3 nucleotides: TGCAGCGTTGAAGATATTAGGGCTAGCGGGAGATACGAGCAGTACTTC.

The chain joins TRBV5-1 to TRBJ2-1, with 14 positions matching TRBD2. The CDR3 is 19 amino acids. Germline CDR1 and CDR2: SGHRS and YFSETQ. V shed 1 base and J 2 bases; nucleotides not matched to a gene: 8. In DNA, the CDR3 is TGCGCCAGCAGCTTGACCCCCGGGACTAGCGGGAGCACCTACAATGAGCAGTTCTTC. This translates into CASSLTPGTSGSTYNEQFF.

J is TRBJ2-3 and V is TRBV5-1; 7 bases fit TRBD2. CDR1 and CDR2 (germline): SGHRS, YFSETQ. With 0 bases clipped from V and 11 bases from J, the junction kept 9 bases outside the gene matches. The CDR3 spans 14 residues. The CDR3, as DNA: TGCGCCAGCAGCTTGGGGCTCCCTAGCGGCGAGCAGTATTTT. It encodes CASSLGLPSGEQYF.